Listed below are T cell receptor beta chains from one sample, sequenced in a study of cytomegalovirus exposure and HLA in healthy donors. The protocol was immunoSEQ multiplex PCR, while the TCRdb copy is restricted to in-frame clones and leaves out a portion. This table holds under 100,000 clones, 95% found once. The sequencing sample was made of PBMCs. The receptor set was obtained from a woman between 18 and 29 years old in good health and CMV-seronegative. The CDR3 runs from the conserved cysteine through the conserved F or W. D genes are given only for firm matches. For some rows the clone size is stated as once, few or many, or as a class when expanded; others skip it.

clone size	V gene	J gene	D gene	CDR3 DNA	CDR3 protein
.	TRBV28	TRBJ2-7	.	TGTGCCAGCAGTTTCCTCACCTTGATCCGACAGCCTACGAAGCAGTACTTC	CASSFLTLIRQPTKQYF
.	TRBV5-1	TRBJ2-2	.	TGCGCCAGCAGCCCGGCGGGACCCGGGGAGCTGTTTTTT	CASSPAGPGELFF
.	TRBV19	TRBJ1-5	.	TGTGCCAGTAGCGGTGTTGAGAGCAATCAGCCCCAGCATTTT	CASSGVESNQPQHF
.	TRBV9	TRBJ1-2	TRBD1	TGTGCCAGCAGCGTAGACGCACAGGGGAGCGGCTACACCTTC	CASSVDAQGSGYTF
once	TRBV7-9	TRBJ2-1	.	TGTGCCAGCAGCCCCACCGGGACTCCCAATGAGCAGTTCTTC	CASSPTGTPNEQFF
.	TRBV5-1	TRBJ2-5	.	TGCGCCAGCAAAACAGGGTGGCAAGAGACCCAGTACTTC	CASKTGWQETQYF
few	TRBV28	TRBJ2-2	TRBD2	TGTGCCAGCAGCCAACCGGCGGGAGTCACCGGGGAGCTGTTTTTT	CASSQPAGVTGELFF
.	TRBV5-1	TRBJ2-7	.	TGCGCCAGCAGCTTGGAGAGCTACGAGCAGTACTTC	CASSLESYEQYF
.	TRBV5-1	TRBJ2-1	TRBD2	TGCGCCAGCAGCCTATCCCCTAGCGGGGGGAACAATGAGCAGTTCTTC	CASSLSPSGGNNEQFF
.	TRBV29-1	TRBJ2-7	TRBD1	TGCAGCGTTGAACTGGACAGGCCCTACGAGCAGTACTTC	CSVELDRPYEQYF
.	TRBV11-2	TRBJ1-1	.	TGTGCCAGCAGCTTAGAACCCCTTCGGGGGGCTGAAGCTTTCTTT	CASSLEPLRGAEAFF
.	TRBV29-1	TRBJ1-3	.	TGCAGCGCCCAGAGGGAGTCTGGAAACACCATATATTTT	CSAQRESGNTIYF
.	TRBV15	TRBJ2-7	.	TGTGCCACCAGCAGAGATCCCCAGGCCGGCTTGCCCTACGAGCAGTACTTC	CATSRDPQAGLPYEQYF
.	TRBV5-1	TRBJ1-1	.	TGCGCCAGCAGCTTTACAGGGTTTGTTTTCGACACTGAAGCTTTCTTT	CASSFTGFVFDTEAFF
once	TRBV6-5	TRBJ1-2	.	TGTGCCAGCAGTTACTCTCAGGGCGGGGACTATGGCTACACCTTC	CASSYSQGGDYGYTF
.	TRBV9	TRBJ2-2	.	TGTGCCAGCAGCGTAGGTGGGAGAGGGACCGGGGAGCTGTTTTTT	CASSVGGRGTGELFF
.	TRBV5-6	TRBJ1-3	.	TGTGCCAGCAGCTTGGGACAGCCGGGAAACACCATATATTTT	CASSLGQPGNTIYF
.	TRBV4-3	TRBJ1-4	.	TGCGCCAGCAGCCAAGATCTAATGGTGTTTCCGGAAAAACTGTTTTTT	CASSQDLMVFPEKLFF
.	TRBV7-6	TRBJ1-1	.	TGTGCCAGCAGCTCCCGCTCGGACTGGAACACTGAAGCTTTCTTT	CASSSRSDWNTEAFF
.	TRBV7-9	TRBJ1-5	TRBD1	TGTGCCAGCAGCGGGACCGGGACAGGGGAATGGCCCCAGCATTTT	CASSGTGTGEWPQHF
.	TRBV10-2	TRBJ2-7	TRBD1	TGCGCCAGCAGTACAGGGGGCGCCGAGCAGTACTTC	CASSTGGAEQYF
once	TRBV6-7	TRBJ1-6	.	TGTGCCAGCAGGACCGGAAGCGGCGGCGGGAATTCACCCCTCCACTTT	CASRTGSGGGNSPLHF
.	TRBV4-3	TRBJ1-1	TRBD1	TGCGCCAGCAGCCAGTTTCGGGACAGATATAACACTGAAGCTTTCTTT	CASSQFRDRYNTEAFF
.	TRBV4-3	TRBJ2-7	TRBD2	TGCGCCAGCAGCCAAGATAATGCGGCTAGCGGATCCTACGAGCAGTACTTC	CASSQDNAASGSYEQYF
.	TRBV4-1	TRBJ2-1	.	TGCGCCAGCAGCCAAGATCGGGGGAGCTCCTACAATGAGCAGTTCTTC	CASSQDRGSSYNEQFF